One sample yielded the 26 T cell receptor beta chains listed below, sequenced in a study of B cell selection in AIRE deficiency. CD4+CD127+ cells were sorted as the conventional CD4 T cells. Profiled with immunoSEQ multiplex PCR; TCRdb holds only in-frame clones, not every one. The sample has some 23,000 clones, 97% seen once. The sequenced sample was conventional CD4+ T cells sorted from PBMCs. Source of these receptors: a human donor with AIRE deficiency.

The CDR3, as DNA: TGTGCCAGCAGCCGAGGGGCTAGCGGAAAAAATCGCTACGAGCAGTACTTC. Residues: CASSRGASGKNRYEQYF. This chain connects TRBV11-3 to TRBJ2-7; 7 bases are a match to TRBD2. There are 17 residues in the CDR3. CDR1 and CDR2 from the germline V gene are SGHNT and YENEEA. The trim removed 5 bases at V and 3 bases at J, leaving 16 bases unmatched.

CDR3 loop: CASSLPPLGGPGANVLTF. CDR3 nucleotide sequence: TGTGCCAGCAGTTTACCCCCGCTAGGGGGTCCTGGGGCCAACGTCCTGACTTTC. This chain uses TRBV28 with TRBJ2-6; D may be TRBD1 (6 bases). The length of the CDR3 is 18 residues. The V end lost 2 bases, the J end lost 2 bases, and 16 bases lay between the germline ends. Germline V gives CDR1 MDHEN, CDR2 SYDVKM.

The chain recombines TRBV28 with TRBJ2-6, with D possibly matching TRBD2 (6 bases). Germline assignment: CDR1 MDHEN and CDR2 SYDVKM. The length of the CDR3 is 17 residues. The V end lost 5 bases, the J end lost 0 bases, and 14 bases lay between the germline ends. The DNA for the CDR3 is TGTGCCAGCAGTCCCGGAGGGGCGGGCTCTGGGGCCAACGTCCTGACTTTC. Amino acids: CASSPGGAGSGANVLTF.

This chain uses TRBV7-2 with TRBJ2-1, with D perhaps assigned TRBD1 or TRBD2 (5 bases each). Per germline, CDR1 SGHTA and CDR2 FQGNSA. The CDR3 contains 18 residues. The germline V and J ends were trimmed by 5 bases and 2 bases, with 22 bases remaining between them. The CDR3 coding sequence is TGTGCCAGCAGCCCGCGACGGCCGGGACCGCGGACCTACAATGAGCAGTTCTTC. Translating gives CASSPRRPGPRTYNEQFF.

The chain recombines TRBV19 with TRBJ1-5; D is uncertain. V lost 5 bases, J lost 9 bases, and 11 bases lay in between. The CDR3 runs to 12 residues. Germline-derived CDR1 and CDR2 are LNHDA and SQIVND (reference sequence). This CDR3 is CASSPRRTPQHF. CDR3 nucleotides: TGTGCCAGTAGTCCTCGGCGGACGCCCCAGCATTTT. The full variable domain, completed using reference TRBV19 and TRBJ1-5, is DGGITQSPKYLFRKEGQNVTLSCEQNLNHDAMYWYRQDPGQGLRLIYYSQIVNDFQKGDIAEGYSVSREKKESFPLTVTSAQKNPTAFYLCASSPRRTPQHFGDGTRLSIL.

The rearrangement links TRBV18 to TRBJ2-5, with TRBD1 as a possible D gene (6 bases). Trimming cost V 8 bases and J 9 bases, with 22 bases left between them. The germline CDR1 and CDR2 sequences are KGHSH and LQKENI. The length of the CDR3 is 14 residues. The chain's CDR3 is CASPWTDVGSAQYF. For the CDR3, the DNA is TGTGCCAGCCCCTGGACAGACGTGGGTTCGGCCCAGTACTTC.

The J gene is TRBJ1-4, the V gene TRBV18; TRBD1 matches 8 bases. The germline CDR1 and CDR2 sequences are KGHSH and LQKENI. The CDR3 runs to 14 residues. V lost 3 bases and J lost 3; bases outside the gene matches: 0. In DNA, the CDR3 is TGTGCCAGCTCACCCAGGGGGCCTAATGAAAAACTGTTTTTT. It yields the protein CASSPRGPNEKLFF.

The rearrangement uses TRBV27 and TRBJ1-1, with 7 bases aligning to TRBD1. The CDR3 is made up of 16 amino acids. CDR1 and CDR2 (germline): MNHEY, SMNVEV (reference sequence). J lost 1 base, V lost 2 bases, and 7 bases had no gene match. The CDR3 region is CASSLNPGQPNTEAFF. The CDR3 coding sequence is TGTGCCAGCAGTTTAAACCCGGGACAGCCGAACACTGAAGCTTTCTTT.

The rearrangement joins TRBV28 to TRBJ2-1, with 10 positions matching TRBD2. The CDR3 is 16 residues long. Germline-derived CDR1 and CDR2 are MDHEN and SYDVKM. The ends lost 6 bases at V and 9 bases at J; junction bases unmatched: 14. CDR3 DNA: TGTGCCAGCAGCCCAAAGAGCGGGAGGGCCGTGGTTGAGCAGTTCTTC. Translated, it gives CASSPKSGRAVVEQFF.

The rearrangement links TRBV27 to TRBJ2-1, with TRBD1 matching over 9 bases. This CDR3 has 13 amino acids. Germline CDR1 is MNHEY and CDR2 is SMNVEV (reference sequence). After removal of 7 bases from V and 6 bases from J, the junction contained 4 bases not matched to a gene. For the CDR3, the DNA is TGTGCCAGCACGGACAGGGGACCCAATGAGCAGTTCTTC. This encodes CASTDRGPNEQFF.

The chain has TRBV5-1 and TRBJ2-7, with 9 bases fitting TRBD1. V lost 4 bases and J lost 5; bases outside the gene matches: 10. CDR1 is SGHRS and CDR2 is YFSETQ in the germline V gene. This CDR3 has 15 amino acids. The CDR3 coding sequence is TGCGCCAGCAGCGGGGGTGGGACAGGGATTCACGAGCAGTACTTC. The encoded protein is CASSGGGTGIHEQYF.

This chain connects TRBV28 to TRBJ1-6, with 9 bases aligning to TRBD1. This CDR3 spans 17 amino acids. J was trimmed by 7 bases and V by 5 bases; bases with no gene match: 12. Germline CDR1 MDHEN, CDR2 SYDVKM. CDR3 protein: CASSLTFGTGQNSPLHF. The CDR3 DNA sequence: TGTGCCAGCAGTCTAACCTTTGGGACAGGGCAGAATTCACCCCTCCACTTT.

The V call is TRBV6-5, the J call TRBJ1-2, with D perhaps TRBD1 (5 bases). Trimming cost V 8 bases and J 7 bases, with 20 bases left between them. The germline CDR1 and CDR2 sequences are MNHEY and SVGAGI. This CDR3 contains 14 residues. CDR3 nucleotides: TGTGCCAGCCGTGCGGGGGGGTCCCCCGGTGGCTACACCTTC. Protein product: CASRAGGSPGGYTF.

The chain is built from TRBV4-2 and TRBJ2-3; the match to TRBD2 covers 12 bases. The V gene's germline CDR1 is LGHNA and CDR2 YNFKEQ. With V trimmed by 3 bases and J by 4 bases, 5 bases remained unmatched. This CDR3 spans 16 amino acids. The CDR3 coding sequence is TGTGCCAGCAGCCAGCAGACTAGCGGGGGTCCAGATACGCAGTATTTT. Protein sequence: CASSQQTSGGPDTQYF.

This clone was seen a single time. The gene calls are TRBV30 and TRBJ2-1; D is uncertain. In germline, CDR1 is GTSNPN, CDR2 SVGIG (reference sequence). CDR3 length: 12 residues. V was trimmed by 5 bases and J by 6 bases, leaving 11 bases between them. The DNA of the CDR3 is TGTGCCTGGGGCGGACCCCTCAATGAGCAGTTCTTC. This encodes CAWGGPLNEQFF.

This clone appeared a single time. The chain uses TRBV28 and TRBJ2-7; 15 bases match TRBD2. Germline CDR1 reads MDHEN; CDR2 reads SYDVKM. The CDR3 loop spans 21 amino acids. V gave up 11 bases and J gave up 0 bases; unmatched junction bases: 23. The CDR3, as DNA: TGTGCCGCGTCGGACAGACACTACGGGACTAGCGGGAGGCCTTACTCCTACGAGCAGTACTTC. Protein product: CAASDRHYGTSGRPYSYEQYF.

The chain employs TRBV27 and TRBJ2-7, with D possibly being TRBD1 (5 bases). Per germline, CDR1 MNHEY and CDR2 SMNVEV (reference sequence). The length of the CDR3 is 20 residues. V lost 1 base, J lost 2 bases, and 27 bases lay in between. The CDR3 here is CASSLFKLTGQELLTYEQYF. In DNA, the CDR3 is TGTGCCAGCAGTTTATTTAAACTCACCGGACAAGAACTTCTAACCTACGAGCAGTACTTC.

The CDR3: CASSLPGQGYYGYTF. The CDR3 region has the DNA TGTGCCAGCAGCCTACCGGGACAGGGATACTATGGCTACACCTTC. The chain links TRBV7-9 to TRBJ1-2; 9 bases align to TRBD1. CDR3 length equals 15 residues. Germline CDR1 SEHNR, CDR2 FQNEAQ (reference sequence). With V trimmed by 5 bases and J by 3 bases, 7 bases remained unmatched. Full variable domain (missing parts from reference TRBV7-9 and TRBJ1-2): DTGVSQNPRHKITKRGQNVTFRCDPISEHNRLYWYRQTLGQGPEFLTYFQNEAQLEKSRLLSDRFSAERPKGSFSTLEIQRTEQGDSAMYLCASSLPGQGYYGYTFGSGTRLTVV.

The chain has TRBV7-2 and TRBJ1-6; perhaps TRBD1 as D (5 bases). CDR3 length: 15 residues. Trimming took off 5 bases at V and 5 bases at J, with 13 bases between the two ends. Germline-derived CDR1 and CDR2 are SGHTA and FQGNSA. The CDR3 sequence is CASSAIDRDNSPLHF. CDR3 DNA sequence: TGTGCCAGCAGCGCCATTGACAGAGATAATTCACCCCTCCACTTT. The whole variable domain, remainder taken from reference TRBV7-2 and TRBJ1-6, is GAGVSQSPSNKVTEKGKDVELRCDPISGHTALYWYRQSLGQGLEFLIYFQGNSAPDKSGLPSDRFSAERTGGSVSTLTIQRTQQEDSAVYLCASSAIDRDNSPLHFGNGTRLTVT.

The chain links TRBV18 to TRBJ2-3; TRBD1 aligns across 9 bases. The J segment lost 2 bases and the V segment lost 0 bases, leaving 9 bases of the junction unmatched. This CDR3 has 18 residues. The germline V gene encodes CDR1 KGHSH and CDR2 LQKENI. The CDR3 sequence is CASSPPTGGNLITDTQYF. The CDR3 DNA follows: TGTGCCAGCTCACCACCTACAGGGGGCAACTTAATCACAGATACGCAGTATTTT.

This clone was observed a single time. The chain uses TRBV6-5 and TRBJ1-6, with D maybe TRBD1 (5 bases). From germline, CDR1 is MNHEY and CDR2 SVGAGI. Trimming removed 6 bases from V and 10 bases from J, with 16 bases in between. This CDR3 has 14 amino acids. Here the CDR3 reads CASRPGRTSSPLHF. CDR3 nucleotide sequence: TGTGCCAGCAGGCCGGGACGGACAAGCTCACCCCTCCACTTT.

The V call is TRBV30, the J call TRBJ2-3, with D possibly called TRBD1 or TRBD2 (5 bases each). Germline lookup yields CDR1 GTSNPN and CDR2 SVGIG (reference sequence). CDR3 length equals 12 residues. Trimming pared 4 bases from V and 3 bases from J, leaving 8 bases between. The CDR3: CAWTGRTDTQYF. CDR3 sequence (DNA): TGTGCCTGGACAGGGAGAACAGATACGCAGTATTTT.

This CDR3 reads CAWSGGPIGYEQYF. The CDR3 DNA reads as TGTGCCTGGAGTGGGGGACCTATTGGCTACGAGCAGTACTTC. The J gene is TRBJ2-7, the V gene TRBV30, with D perhaps TRBD1 or TRBD2 (5 bases each). Trimming took 1 base from V and 3 from J, leaving 13 bases between them. The CDR3 consists of 14 residues. Germline assignment: CDR1 GTSNPN and CDR2 SVGIG (reference sequence).

V is TRBV19 and J is TRBJ1-2, with TRBD1 matching 7 bases. The CDR3 runs 13 residues. The trim removed 7 bases at V and 3 bases at J, leaving 5 bases unmatched. Germline loops: CDR1 LNHDA, CDR2 SQIVND (reference sequence). The CDR3, as DNA: TGTGCCAGTAACCTCGACAGGGACTATGGCTACACCTTC. It codes for CASNLDRDYGYTF.

This chain connects TRBV15 to TRBJ2-2; tentatively, D is TRBD1 (5 bases). Germline CDR1 LNHNV, CDR2 YYDKDF (reference sequence). The germline V and J ends were trimmed by 0 bases and 7 bases, with 9 bases remaining between them. The CDR3 runs to 14 residues. CDR3 protein: CATSRDRQGGELFF. For the CDR3, the DNA is TGTGCCACCAGCAGAGATAGGCAGGGCGGGGAGCTGTTTTTT.

V usage is TRBV30 and J usage is TRBJ1-2, with D maybe TRBD1 (5 bases). The CDR3 has 13 amino acids. CDR1 is GTSNPN, CDR2 SVGIG, per germline (reference sequence). Trimming removed 7 bases at V and 0 bases at J, with 12 bases between. As DNA, the CDR3 is TGTGCCTTCGACAGATCACCTAACTATGGCTACACCTTC. It translates to CAFDRSPNYGYTF.